This T cell receptor (beta chain) appears in the sequencing data of a study of blood T cells in healthy people across ages. It was with a sample-barcoded 5' primer and a J-beta primer mix that a second PCR of about 7 to 12 cycles was run. All cDNA molecules were each tagged by a template-switch adaptor with 12 random nucleotides. TCRdb ran MiXCR on the 5' RACE reads and lists one entry per CDR3 protein. The data show 750,000 to 950,000 distinct CDR3 sequences, almost 30% seen once. Comment on this clonotype: Its specificity is not known.

The study's findings and limits: Donors of long life had a larger count of naive CD4+ cells and greater diversity than aged donors. Possibly confounding the expanded clonotype changes was the fact that donor CMV status was unknown.

This sample was also put to use in a study of T cells of mothers and their children. From that second work: It was through the M1S primer of the second PCR that sample barcodes and 2-4 random nucleotides were added.

The material sequenced was blood. The sequence was collected from a woman aged 40 to 49 in good health.

The CDR3 protein is CASSLDYYNEQFF. For the CDR3, the DNA is TGTGCCAGCAGCTTAGACTATTACAATGAGCAGTTCTTC. The chain carries TRBV7-2 and TRBJ2-1; D remains ambiguous. Trimming left V 1 base short and J 4 bases short, with 5 bases between. The germline V gene encodes CDR1 SGHTA and CDR2 FQGNSA. The CDR3 is 13 amino acids.